This entry is about one T cell receptor (beta chain). Its antigen is unknown. This record belongs to a study of OX40 agonist ivuxolimab in advanced cancers. Study as a whole: Patients were treated with intravenous ivuxolimab, dosed at 0.01 to 10 mg/kg and infused every 2 weeks. Study results and caveats: Clonal expansion was seen in CD4+ and CD8+ blood T cells by week 6 at 0.1 to 3.0 mg/kg.

Measured with immunoSEQ multiplex PCR; TCRdb has only the in-frame clones, and not every one. This sample has about 51,000 clones; around 73% occur once, and the top ten carry 2% to 2.5%. This CDR3 contains 19 residues. CDR1 and CDR2 from the germline V gene are MDHEN and SYDVKM. The germline V and J ends were trimmed by 3 bases and 7 bases, with 27 bases remaining between them. The chain joins TRBV28 to TRBJ1-4, with D tentatively TRBD1 (5 bases). The origin of this receptor is an adult with an advanced solid tumor such as melanoma, head and neck, liver or kidney cancer. Sample: CD4+ or CD8+ T cells sorted from blood, taken in a trial of the OX40 agonist ivuxolimab. The chain's CDR3 is CASSFPGTASLFVVEKLFF. DNA for the CDR3: TGTGCCAGCAGTTTCCCAGGGACCGCGAGCCTTTTTGTGGTTGAAAAACTGTTTTTT.